Following are 2 T cell receptor beta chains from one sample sequenced in a study of blood T cell repertoires in COVID-19. Profiled with immunoSEQ multiplex PCR; TCRdb holds only in-frame clones, not every one. The top ten clones hold under 4% of a sample with a few hundred thousand clones, nearly 90% of them seen once. Sequencing used peripheral blood. These receptor sequences come from a man aged 18 to 35 with active or convalescent COVID-19.

This sequence joins TRBV5-1 and TRBJ2-7; 7 bases line up with TRBD2. The J segment lost 4 bases and the V segment lost 0 bases, leaving 4 bases of the junction unmatched. CDR1 is SGHRS and CDR2 is YFSETQ in the germline V gene. This CDR3 is built from 14 residues. The CDR3 loop is CASSLARELYEQYF. As DNA, the CDR3 is TGCGCCAGCAGCTTGGCGCGGGAGTTATACGAGCAGTACTTC. Full variable domain (remainder filled in from reference TRBV5-1 and TRBJ2-7): KAGVTQTPRYLIKTRGQQVTLSCSPISGHRSVSWYQQTPGQGLQFLFEYFSETQRNKGNFPGRFSGRQFSNSRSEMNVSTLELGDSALYLCASSLARELYEQYFGPGTRLTVT.

The J gene is TRBJ1-5, the V gene TRBV3-1 (or the pseudogene TRBV3-2), with 8 bases that match TRBD1. The CDR3 has 16 amino acids. The V segment lost 2 bases and the J segment 3 bases; nucleotides outside the gene matches: 6. In germline, CDR1 is LGHDT, CDR2 YNNKEL (reference sequence). The CDR3 sequence is CASSQPPDRDNQPQHF. The DNA of the CDR3 is TGTGCCAGCAGCCAACCCCCGGACAGGGACAATCAGCCCCAGCATTTT.